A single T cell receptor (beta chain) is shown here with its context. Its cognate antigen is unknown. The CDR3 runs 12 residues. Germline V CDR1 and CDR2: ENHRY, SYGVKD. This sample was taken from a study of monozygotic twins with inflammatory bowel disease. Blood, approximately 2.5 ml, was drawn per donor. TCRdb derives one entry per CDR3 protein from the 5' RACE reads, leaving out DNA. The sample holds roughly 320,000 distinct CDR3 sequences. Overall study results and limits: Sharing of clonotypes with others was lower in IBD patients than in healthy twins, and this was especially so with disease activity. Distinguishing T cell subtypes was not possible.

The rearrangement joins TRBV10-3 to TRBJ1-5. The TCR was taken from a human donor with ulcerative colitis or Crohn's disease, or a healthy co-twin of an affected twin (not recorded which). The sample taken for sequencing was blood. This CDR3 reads CAISVRDQPQHF.